These 19 T cell receptor beta chains share one sample of origin, sequenced in a study of T-cell memory formation after mild COVID-19 (dated by TCRdb to about 2021). Libraries were built with 5' RACE. The instrument given in TCRdb is Illumina NovaSeq 6000. TCRdb passed the public sequencing reads through fastp at Q25 and MiXCR, retaining productive beta sequences. Every distinct CDR3 protein forms one entry, paired with its most common genes and DNA. This sample gives roughly 86,000 distinct CDR3 sequences in total; about 12% of them show up just once. Together, the top ten hold about 28% of the sample. Material for sequencing was PBMCs or a T cell subset sorted from them (not recorded which). The source is an adult woman who had mild COVID-19 (a few samples of this study predate the infection). The sample titles of this study are shuffled in the database, so cell type and time point are left out; the donor was told from shared clones.

This clonotype was counted between two and nine times. V is TRBV9 and J is TRBJ2-7; 7 bases agree with TRBD2. V shed 3 bases and J 4 bases; nucleotides not matched to a gene: 7. Germline V gene lookup returns CDR1 SGDLS and CDR2 YYNGEE. This CDR3 is 14 amino acids long. The CDR3 DNA reads as TGTGCCAGCAGCGAGAGCGGGGAGGCTTACGAGCAGTACTTC. Translated: CASSESGEAYEQYF.

In this sample, this clonotype turned up a few times. This rearrangement joins TRBV21-1 to TRBJ1-5. TRBV21-1 represents a pseudogene. The CDR3 length is 14 residues. The CDR3 bases are TGTGCCAGCAGCAAAGTCGGAGGGGACCAGCCCCAGCATTTT. Protein sequence: CASSKVGGDQPQHF.

The genes are TRBV28 and TRBJ2-5; weak D call: TRBD2 (5 bases). V was clipped by 6 bases and J by 1 base, with 12 bases between them. CDR1 is MDHEN and CDR2 is SYDVKM in the germline V gene. CDR3 length: 14 residues. The CDR3 DNA follows: TGTGCCAGCAGCACGACGGGGTCCCAAGAGACCCAGTACTTC. This encodes CASSTTGSQETQYF. Variable domain in full (rest from reference TRBV28 and TRBJ2-5): DVKVTQSSRYLVKRTGEKVFLECVQDMDHENMFWYRQDPGLGLRLIYFSYDVKMKEKGDIPEGYSVSREKKERFSLILESASTNQTSMYLCASSTTGSQETQYFGPGTRLLVL.

This clonotype has more than one count but fewer than ten. The rearrangement joins TRBV15 to TRBJ2-1; D may match TRBD1 or TRBD2 (6 bases each). The CDR3 sequence is 15 residues long. Trimming left V 3 bases short and J 7 bases short, with 16 bases between. The germline gives CDR1 LNHNV, CDR2 YYDKDF (reference sequence). CDR3 sequence (DNA): TGTGCCACCAGCAGGATGGGGGGCCCGGTTAATGAGCAGTTCTTC. Encoded protein: CATSRMGGPVNEQFF.

This clonotype was counted a few times. The chain uses TRBV12-3 or TRBV12-4 and TRBJ2-7; 8 nucleotides line up with TRBD1. The CDR3 sequence is 14 residues long. V was clipped by 4 bases and J by 3 bases; unmatched bases: 5. DNA for the CDR3: TGTGCCAGCAGTTCCCGGGACAGGCTCTACGAGCAGTACTTC. It encodes CASSSRDRLYEQYF.

This clonotype was seen at least ten times. This rearrangement joins TRBV7-9 to TRBJ2-7, with a possible D match to TRBD2 (6 bases). This CDR3 contains 13 residues. Germline V lookup: CDR1 SEHNR, CDR2 FQNEAQ (reference sequence). The V end was cut by 2 bases, the J end by 6 bases, with 11 bases between. The CDR3 region has the DNA TGTGCCAGCAGCTTACCGGGACTGGCCGAGCAGTACTTC. This codes for CASSLPGLAEQYF. Based on the CDR3 plus reference TRBV7-9 and TRBJ2-7, the full variable domain is DTGVSQNPRHKITKRGQNVTFRCDPISEHNRLYWYRQTLGQGPEFLTYFQNEAQLEKSRLLSDRFSAERPKGSFSTLEIQRTEQGDSAMYLCASSLPGLAEQYFGPGTRLTVT.

CDR3 amino acids: CASSQDSSLYGYTF. Written as DNA, the CDR3 is TGCGCCAGCAGCCAAGATAGCAGTTTATATGGCTACACCTTC. V gene TRBV4-1 combines with J gene TRBJ1-2; unclear D gene. Germline V gives CDR1 MGHRA, CDR2 YSYEKL. The CDR3 covers 14 residues. The germline V and J ends were trimmed by 0 bases and 5 bases, with 10 bases remaining between them.

This clonotype has just a few counts. This sequence joins TRBV18 and TRBJ2-7; TRBD1 aligns across 8 bases. V lost 8 bases, J lost 3 bases, and 6 bases stayed unmatched. This CDR3 has 13 amino acids. The V gene's germline CDR1 is KGHSH and CDR2 LQKENI. For the CDR3, the DNA is TGTGCCAGCGCCGGGGACAGGATCTACGAGCAGTACTTC. Translated, it gives CASAGDRIYEQYF.

This clonotype was counted only a few times. V and J are TRBV12-3 or TRBV12-4 and TRBJ2-1, with 8 bases lining up with TRBD2. The trim removed 1 base at V and 8 bases at J, leaving 7 bases unmatched. CDR3 length: 15 amino acids. CDR3 in amino acids: CASSLGAGAVDEQFF. The CDR3 bases are TGTGCCAGCAGTTTAGGAGCGGGGGCTGTAGATGAGCAGTTCTTC.

This clonotype showed up many times. The V call is TRBV6-5, the J call TRBJ2-2; 7 bases align to TRBD1. V was pared by 2 bases and J by 8 bases, with 2 bases of the junction left unmatched. From germline, CDR1 is MNHEY and CDR2 SVGAGI. CDR3 size: 13 residues. The CDR3 protein is CASSYTGEGELFF. The CDR3 region has the DNA TGTGCCAGCAGTTACACAGGGGAGGGGGAGCTGTTTTTT.

This clonotype has a handful of counts. V usage is TRBV14 and J usage is TRBJ2-7; no reliable D call. Between the trimmed V and J ends, which lost 7 bases and 4 bases, there was a span of 14 bases. From germline, CDR1 is SGHDN and CDR2 FVKESK. The length of the CDR3 is 13 residues. The CDR3 sequence: CASTAVGQYEQYF. The DNA for the CDR3 is TGTGCCAGCACAGCTGTGGGCCAATACGAGCAGTACTTC.

This clonotype has just a few counts. This chain connects TRBV24-1 to TRBJ2-1, with 8 bases aligning to TRBD1. Germline CDR1 KGHDR, CDR2 SFDVKD. The CDR3 contains 17 residues. Unmatched junction bases numbered 8, after V lost 4 bases and J lost 1 base. CDR3 amino acids: CATSDESGGSSYNEQFF. The CDR3 bases are TGTGCCACCAGTGACGAGTCAGGGGGCTCATCCTACAATGAGCAGTTCTTC.

This rearrangement joins TRBV24-1 to TRBJ2-1; 14 bases map to TRBD2. The CDR3 loop spans 15 amino acids. Germline values: CDR1 KGHDR, CDR2 SFDVKD. Losses at the gene ends were 4 bases for V and 7 bases for J; bases not matched to a gene: 2. CDR3 in amino acids: CATSDGTSGSNEQFF. CDR3 nucleotides: TGTGCCACCAGTGACGGGACTAGCGGGAGTAATGAGCAGTTCTTC.

This clonotype was observed a handful of times. This rearrangement joins TRBV5-1 to TRBJ1-1; tentatively, D is TRBD1 (5 bases). Germline-derived CDR1 and CDR2 are SGHRS and YFSETQ. The CDR3 totals 14 residues. The V gene lost 5 bases and the J gene lost 0 bases, with 11 bases spanning the gap. CDR3 loop: CASRPRELNTEAFF. Written as DNA, the CDR3 is TGCGCCAGCAGGCCCAGGGAGCTGAACACTGAAGCTTTCTTT.

The chain carries TRBV12-3 or TRBV12-4 and TRBJ2-2; no clear D. The CDR3 is 18 residues long. V lost 0 bases and J lost 1, with 15 bases in between. Written as DNA, the CDR3 is TGTGCCAGCAGTTTAGCCCCTAAGATGTCAGGGAACACCGGGGAGCTGTTTTTT. Its translation: CASSLAPKMSGNTGELFF.

The rearrangement uses TRBV4-1 and TRBJ1-2, with 7 bases matching TRBD1. The trim removed 7 bases at V and 1 base at J, leaving 6 bases unmatched. Germline CDR1 and CDR2: MGHRA and YSYEKL. The CDR3 extends over 14 amino acids. This CDR3 is CASTIGTDNYGYTF. The CDR3 DNA reads TGCGCCAGCACGATTGGGACAGATAACTATGGCTACACCTTC.

In this sample, this clonotype turned up a few times. The rearrangement links TRBV6-5 to TRBJ1-2, with 7 nucleotides matching TRBD1. The CDR3 is 17 residues long. Germline CDR1 MNHEY, CDR2 SVGAGI. J gave up 4 bases and V 7 bases, and 18 bases lay outside the gene matches. The CDR3 region is CASTVLTLTGRAYGYTF. The CDR3 nucleotides read TGTGCCAGCACTGTACTAACCTTGACAGGGAGGGCCTATGGCTACACCTTC.

This clonotype was seen at least ten times. The rearrangement uses TRBV12-3 or TRBV12-4 and TRBJ2-7; TRBD1 aligns across 9 bases. After removal of 6 bases from V and 2 bases from J, the junction contained 11 bases not matched to a gene. This CDR3 spans 16 amino acids. CDR3 residues: CASSSPGTGLAYEQYF. The DNA for the CDR3 is TGTGCCAGCAGCAGCCCCGGGACAGGGCTTGCCTACGAGCAGTACTTC.

The genes are TRBV6-2 or TRBV6-3 and TRBJ2-5; 10 bases are a match to TRBD2. The V gene end was trimmed by 5 bases and the J gene end by 14 bases; junction bases not matched to a gene: 8. The CDR3 spans 12 residues. Germline CDR1 MNHEY, CDR2 SVGEGT. The CDR3 coding sequence is TGTGCCAGCAGTAAGGGGACTAGCGCAATCTACTTC. This translates into CASSKGTSAIYF.